There are a few counts of the clone carrying this TCR beta chain. This specimen comes from a study of blood T cell repertoires in COVID-19. The protocol was immunoSEQ multiplex PCR, while the TCRdb copy is restricted to in-frame clones and leaves out a portion. The sample holds about 240,000 clones, 82% seen once. J lost 3 bases, V lost 2 bases, and 4 bases had no gene match. Looked up from germline, CDR1 is MNHEY and CDR2 is SVGAGI. The CDR3 is made up of 15 amino acids. The sequence was obtained from a woman of 80 years or more with COVID-19, enrolled during active disease. The sample consisted of peripheral blood. The rearrangement joins TRBV6-5 to TRBJ2-7, with TRBD2 matching over 10 bases. The CDR3: CASSYVLAGDYEQYF. The DNA of the CDR3 is TGTGCCAGCAGTTACGTCCTAGCGGGGGACTACGAGCAGTACTTC.